The clone carrying this T cell receptor beta chain was recorded a few times. Its matching antigen is unknown. Other DNA sequences within the sample encode an identical CDR3. These data are taken from a study of beta chain features in type 1 diabetes. As for the study in general: Comparable age, gender and cell yields were observed in patients relative to healthy donors.

Study-level results: Short templates might get an advantage during PCR, and this would be equal in patients and controls.

The germline V gene has CDR1 SGDLS and CDR2 YYNGEE. This CDR3 contains 13 residues. Trimming took off 1 base at V and 2 bases at J, with 6 bases between the two ends. The investigators reverse transcribed all of the isolated RNA, so they sequenced expressed TCRB transcripts. An average about 3.6 million reads came from naive, central memory and regulatory T cell samples. Measured with immunoSEQ multiplex PCR; TCRdb has only the in-frame clones, and not every one. The sample yields under 250,000 clones, roughly 13% seen once. The TCR sequence derives from a woman between 40 and 55 years old in good health. The sample comprised naive CD4+ T cells from blood. This chain uses TRBV9 with TRBJ1-1; a weak D match, TRBD1 (5 bases). The CDR3 loop reads CASSVRGNTEAFF. CDR3 nucleotide sequence: TGTGCCAGCAGCGTAAGGGGTAACACTGAAGCTTTCTTT.